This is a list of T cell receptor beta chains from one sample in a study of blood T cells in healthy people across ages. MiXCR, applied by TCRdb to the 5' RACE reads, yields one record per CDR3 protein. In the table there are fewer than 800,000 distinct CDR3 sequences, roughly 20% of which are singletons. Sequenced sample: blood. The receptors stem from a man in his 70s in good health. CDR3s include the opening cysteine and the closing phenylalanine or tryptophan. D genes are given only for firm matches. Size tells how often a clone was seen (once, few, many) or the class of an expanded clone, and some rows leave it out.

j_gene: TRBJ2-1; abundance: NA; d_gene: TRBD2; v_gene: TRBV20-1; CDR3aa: CSASKRESSYNEQFF; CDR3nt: TGCAGTGCTAGTAAGCGGGAAAGCTCCTACAATGAGCAGTTCTTC
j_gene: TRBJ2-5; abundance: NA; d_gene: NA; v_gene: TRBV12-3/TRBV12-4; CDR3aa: CASSQPEPFQAQYF; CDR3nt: TGTGCCAGCAGTCAACCCGAGCCATTCCAGGCCCAGTACTTC
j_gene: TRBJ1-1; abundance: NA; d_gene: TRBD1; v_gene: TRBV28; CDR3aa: CASDPPGQGNTEAFF; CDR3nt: TGTGCCAGCGACCCTCCGGGACAGGGGAACACTGAAGCTTTCTTT
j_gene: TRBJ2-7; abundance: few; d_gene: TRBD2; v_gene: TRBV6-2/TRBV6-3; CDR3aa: CASTKGLASAYEQYF; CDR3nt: TGTGCCAGCACCAAGGGACTAGCGTCGGCCTACGAGCAGTACTTC
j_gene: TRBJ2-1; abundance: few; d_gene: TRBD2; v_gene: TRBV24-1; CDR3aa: CATSDFRAGPNEQFF; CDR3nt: TGTGCCACCAGTGATTTTAGAGCGGGGCCCAATGAGCAGTTCTTC
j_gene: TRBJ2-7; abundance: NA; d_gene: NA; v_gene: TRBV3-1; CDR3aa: CASSRRTGYEQYF; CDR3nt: TGTGCCAGCAGCCGCAGGACGGGCTACGAGCAGTACTTC
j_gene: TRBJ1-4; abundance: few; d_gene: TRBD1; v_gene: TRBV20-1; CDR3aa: CSAGTGSNEKLFF; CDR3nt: TGCAGTGCTGGGACAGGGAGTAATGAAAAACTGTTTTTT
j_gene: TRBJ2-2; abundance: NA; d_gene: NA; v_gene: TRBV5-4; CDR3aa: CASSNGLDTGELFF; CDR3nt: TGTGCCAGCAGCAACGGACTTGATACCGGGGAGCTGTTTTTT
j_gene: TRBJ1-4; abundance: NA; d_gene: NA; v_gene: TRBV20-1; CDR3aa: CSAETGLTNEKLFF; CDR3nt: TGCAGTGCGGAAACAGGCCTAACTAATGAAAAACTGTTTTTT
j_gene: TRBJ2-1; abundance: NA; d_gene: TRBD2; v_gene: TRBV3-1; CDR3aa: CASSQGRGRLAANNEQFF; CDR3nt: TGTGCCAGCAGCCAAGGAAGAGGCCGACTAGCGGCCAACAATGAGCAGTTCTTC
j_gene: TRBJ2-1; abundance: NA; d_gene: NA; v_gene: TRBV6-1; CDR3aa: CASSDLRDLMGAYNEQFF; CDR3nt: TGTGCCAGCAGTGATTTGCGGGACCTCATGGGGGCCTACAATGAGCAGTTCTTC
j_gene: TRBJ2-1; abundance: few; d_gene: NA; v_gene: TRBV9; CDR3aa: CACGSSYNEQFF; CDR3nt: TGTGCCTGCGGAAGTTCCTACAATGAGCAGTTCTTC
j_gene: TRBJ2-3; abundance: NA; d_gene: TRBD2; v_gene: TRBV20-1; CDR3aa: CSADGLAGGADTQYF; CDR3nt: TGCAGTGCCGATGGACTAGCGGGAGGCGCAGATACGCAGTATTTT
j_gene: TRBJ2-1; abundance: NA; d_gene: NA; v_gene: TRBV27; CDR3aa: CATQRGSGYNEQFF; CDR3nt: TGTGCCACCCAGAGGGGTTCAGGCTACAATGAGCAGTTCTTC
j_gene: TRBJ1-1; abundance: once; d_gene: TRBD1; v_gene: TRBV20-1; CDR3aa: CSGCPLQGVNTEAFF; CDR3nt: TGCAGTGGATGCCCCCTGCAGGGGGTTAACACTGAAGCTTTCTTT
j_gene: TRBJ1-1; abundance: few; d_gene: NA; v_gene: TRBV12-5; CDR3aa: CASGLQGFTEAFF; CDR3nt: TGTGCTAGTGGTTTACAGGGATTCACTGAAGCTTTCTTT
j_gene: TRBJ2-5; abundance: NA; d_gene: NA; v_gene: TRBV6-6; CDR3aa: CASSYLEGETQYF; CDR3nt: TGTGCCAGCAGTTACCTGGAGGGGGAGACCCAGTACTTC
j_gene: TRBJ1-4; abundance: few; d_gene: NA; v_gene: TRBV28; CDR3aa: CASGGLNEKLFF; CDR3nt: TGTGCCAGCGGAGGTCTTAATGAAAAACTGTTTTTT